The clone carrying this T cell receptor (beta chain) was seen a few times. The cohort comprised adults aged 18 to 89 years residing in 20 to 30 US areas. Participants' reported clinical history set cohort assignment. This record belongs to a study of blood T cell repertoires in COVID-19. Study at large: Samples representing acute and convalescent COVID-19 were sourced from the United States, Italy and Spain.

Per the original data handling: Amplification of reference gene primers was used by the study to estimate nucleated cell counts. TCRdb keeps only in-frame clones here, not all; method: immunoSEQ multiplex PCR. V, J and clone size derive from that table, while D and trimming were established from the DNA sequence. The table lists 200,000 to 250,000 clones, under 90% of them singletons. Unmatched junction bases numbered 6, after V lost 4 bases and J lost 6 bases. The CDR3 spans 14 residues. CDR1 and CDR2 (germline): LGHNT, FRNRAP. The source material was PBMCs or T cells enriched from blood (not recorded which). The chain is built from TRBV12-5 and TRBJ1-2; 9 bases agree with TRBD1. The TCR originated in a man aged 60 to 75 who had recovered from COVID-19. CDR3 DNA: TGTGCTAGTGGTTCAGGGACAGGGAGAAATGGCTACACCTTC. It encodes CASGSGTGRNGYTF.